This entry describes one TCR beta chain. Repertoires were generated with immunoSEQ multiplex PCR, while TCRdb's copy carries only in-frame clones and drops some. The sample carries 2.5 million or so clones, more than 90% recorded once. This specimen comes from a study of shared clonotypes between healthy human individuals. Between the trimmed V and J ends, which lost 3 bases and 2 bases, there was a span of 16 bases. The CDR3 is 16 residues long. Germline assignment: CDR1 MNHEY and CDR2 SMNVEV (reference sequence). The material sequenced was naive CD4+ T cells sorted from blood. Subset of the sample: CD45RA+ positively selected. The sequence was obtained from a man aged 18 to 30 in good health. The chain employs TRBV27 and TRBJ1-1; D not resolved. In nucleotides, the CDR3 is TGTGCCAGCAGTTTGGGGTTACAATTTGGTAACACTGAAGCTTTCTTT. This translates into CASSLGLQFGNTEAFF.